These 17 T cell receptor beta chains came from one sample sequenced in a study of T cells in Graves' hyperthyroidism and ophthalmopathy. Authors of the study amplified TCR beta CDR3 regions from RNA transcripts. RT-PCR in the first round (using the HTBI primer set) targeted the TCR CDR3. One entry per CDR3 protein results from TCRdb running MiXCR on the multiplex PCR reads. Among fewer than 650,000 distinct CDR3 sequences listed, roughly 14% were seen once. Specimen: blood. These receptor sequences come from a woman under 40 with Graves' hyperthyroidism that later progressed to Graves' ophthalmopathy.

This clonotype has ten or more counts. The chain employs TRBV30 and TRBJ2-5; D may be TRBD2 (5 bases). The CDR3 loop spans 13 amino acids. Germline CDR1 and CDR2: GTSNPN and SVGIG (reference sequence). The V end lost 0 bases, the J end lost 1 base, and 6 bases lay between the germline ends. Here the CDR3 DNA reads TGTGCCTGGAGTGTACGGGGCCAAGAGACCCAGTACTTC. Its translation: CAWSVRGQETQYF.

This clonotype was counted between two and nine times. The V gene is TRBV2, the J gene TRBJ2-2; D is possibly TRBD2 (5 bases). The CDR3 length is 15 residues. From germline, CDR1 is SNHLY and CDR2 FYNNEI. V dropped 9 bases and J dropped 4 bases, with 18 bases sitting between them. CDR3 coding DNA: TGTGCCAGTACCGGGATAGGTACTTTCACCGGGGAGCTGTTTTTT. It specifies CASTGIGTFTGELFF.

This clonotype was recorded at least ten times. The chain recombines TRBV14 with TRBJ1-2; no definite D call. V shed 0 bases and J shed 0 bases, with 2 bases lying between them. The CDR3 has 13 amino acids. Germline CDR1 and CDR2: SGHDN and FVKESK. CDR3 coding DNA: TGTGCCAGCAGCCAAGATCCTAACTATGGCTACACCTTC. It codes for CASSQDPNYGYTF.

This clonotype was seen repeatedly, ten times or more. Written as DNA, the CDR3 is TGTGCCAGCCGCCCCGGGTCCTCTGGGGCCAACGTCCTGACTTTC. Protein: CASRPGSSGANVLTF. V is TRBV6-1 and J is TRBJ2-6; no reliable D call. The CDR3 is 15 amino acids. Germline CDR1 is MNHNS and CDR2 is SASEGT. V was pared by 8 bases and J by 0 bases, with 11 bases between.

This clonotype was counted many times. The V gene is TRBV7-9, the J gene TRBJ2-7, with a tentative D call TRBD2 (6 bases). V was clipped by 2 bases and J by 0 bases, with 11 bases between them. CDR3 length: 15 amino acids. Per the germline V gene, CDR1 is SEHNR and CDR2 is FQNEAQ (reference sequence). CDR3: CASSLPGRASYEQYF. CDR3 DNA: TGTGCCAGCAGCTTACCCGGGAGAGCCTCCTACGAGCAGTACTTC.

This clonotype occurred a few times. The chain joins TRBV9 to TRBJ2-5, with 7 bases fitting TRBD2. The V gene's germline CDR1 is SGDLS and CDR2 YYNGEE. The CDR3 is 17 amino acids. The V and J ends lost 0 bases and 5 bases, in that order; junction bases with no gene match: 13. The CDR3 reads CASSVDPQGGKGETQYF. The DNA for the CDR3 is TGTGCCAGCAGCGTAGACCCCCAGGGAGGGAAGGGCGAGACCCAGTACTTC.

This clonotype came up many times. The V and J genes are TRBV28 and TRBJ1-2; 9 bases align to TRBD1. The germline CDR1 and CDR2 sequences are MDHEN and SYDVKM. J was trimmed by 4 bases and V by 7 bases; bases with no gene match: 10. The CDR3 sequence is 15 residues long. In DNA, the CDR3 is TGTGCCAGCACCCCGGGACAGGGCGGGGGCTATGGCTACACCTTC. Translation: CASTPGQGGGYGYTF.

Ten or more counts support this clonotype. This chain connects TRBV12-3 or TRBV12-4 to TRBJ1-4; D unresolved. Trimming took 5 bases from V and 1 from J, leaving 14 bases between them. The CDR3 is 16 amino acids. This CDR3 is CASSPLHGGTNEKLFF. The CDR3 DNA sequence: TGTGCCAGCAGTCCCCTACACGGAGGAACTAATGAAAAACTGTTTTTT.

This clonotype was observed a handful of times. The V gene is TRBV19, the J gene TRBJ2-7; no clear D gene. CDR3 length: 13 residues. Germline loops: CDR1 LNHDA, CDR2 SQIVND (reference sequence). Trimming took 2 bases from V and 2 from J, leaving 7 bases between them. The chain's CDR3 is CASSISNTYEQYF. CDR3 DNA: TGTGCCAGTAGTATAAGTAATACCTACGAGCAGTACTTC. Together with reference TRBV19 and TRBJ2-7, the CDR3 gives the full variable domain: DGGITQSPKYLFRKEGQNVTLSCEQNLNHDAMYWYRQDPGQGLRLIYYSQIVNDFQKGDIAEGYSVSREKKESFPLTVTSAQKNPTAFYLCASSISNTYEQYFGPGTRLTVT.

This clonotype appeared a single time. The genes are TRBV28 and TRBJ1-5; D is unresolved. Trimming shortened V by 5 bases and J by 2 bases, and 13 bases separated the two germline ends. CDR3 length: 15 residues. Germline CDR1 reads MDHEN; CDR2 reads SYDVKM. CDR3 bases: TGTGCCAGCAGTGAGCCCCAGCAGGGCAATCAGCCCCAGCATTTT. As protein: CASSEPQQGNQPQHF.

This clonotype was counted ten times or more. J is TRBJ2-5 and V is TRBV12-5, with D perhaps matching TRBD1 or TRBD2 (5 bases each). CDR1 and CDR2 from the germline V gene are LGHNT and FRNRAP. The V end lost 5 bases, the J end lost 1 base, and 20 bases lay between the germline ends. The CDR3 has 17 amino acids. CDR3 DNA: TGTGCTAGTGGTCTAGTTGGATCCCCGGGGCTCCAAGAGACCCAGTACTTC. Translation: CASGLVGSPGLQETQYF.

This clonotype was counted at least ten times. The CDR3 coding sequence is TGTGCCAGCAGCGCAGTAGGGACAGGGACTTACGAGCAGTACTTC. Amino acids: CASSAVGTGTYEQYF. This chain joins TRBV7-8 and TRBJ2-7, with 9 bases fitting TRBD1. The V gene's germline CDR1 is SGHVS and CDR2 FQNEAQ. This CDR3 spans 15 amino acids. V gave up 5 bases and J gave up 4 bases; unmatched junction bases: 9.

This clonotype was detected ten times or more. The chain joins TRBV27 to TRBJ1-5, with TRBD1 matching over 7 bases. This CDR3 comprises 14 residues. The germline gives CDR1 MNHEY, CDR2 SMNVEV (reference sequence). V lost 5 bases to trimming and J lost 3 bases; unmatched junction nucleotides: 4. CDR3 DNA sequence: TGTGCCAGCAGTCCGACAGGGAACAATCAGCCCCAGCATTTT. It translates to CASSPTGNNQPQHF.

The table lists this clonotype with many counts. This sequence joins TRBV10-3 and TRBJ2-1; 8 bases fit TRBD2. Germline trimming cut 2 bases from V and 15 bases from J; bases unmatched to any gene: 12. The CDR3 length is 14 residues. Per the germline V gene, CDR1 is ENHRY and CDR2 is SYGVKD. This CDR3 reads CAISEGASGQSGFF. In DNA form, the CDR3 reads TGTGCCATCAGTGAGGGCGCTAGCGGGCAATCTGGGTTCTTC.

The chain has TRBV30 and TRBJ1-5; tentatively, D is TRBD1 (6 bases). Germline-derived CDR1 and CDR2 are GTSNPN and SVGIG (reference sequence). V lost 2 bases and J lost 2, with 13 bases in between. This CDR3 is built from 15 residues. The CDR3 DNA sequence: TGTGCCTGGAGTCTAATCCACAGGGGCAATCAGCCCCAGCATTTT. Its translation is CAWSLIHRGNQPQHF. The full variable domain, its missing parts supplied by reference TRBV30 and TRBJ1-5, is SQTIHQWPATLVQPVGSPLSLECTVEGTSNPNLYWYRQAAGRGLQLLFYSVGIGQISSEVPQNLSASRPQDRQFILSSKKLLLSDSGFYLCAWSLIHRGNQPQHFGDGTRLSIL.

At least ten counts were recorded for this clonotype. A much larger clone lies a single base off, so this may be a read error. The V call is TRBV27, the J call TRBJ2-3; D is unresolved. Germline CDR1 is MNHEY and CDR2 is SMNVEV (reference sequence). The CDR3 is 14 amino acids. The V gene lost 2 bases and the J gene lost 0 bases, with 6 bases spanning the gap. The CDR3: CASSLVTSTDTQYF. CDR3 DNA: TGTGCCAGCAGTTTAGTCACTAGCACAGATACGCAGTATTTT.

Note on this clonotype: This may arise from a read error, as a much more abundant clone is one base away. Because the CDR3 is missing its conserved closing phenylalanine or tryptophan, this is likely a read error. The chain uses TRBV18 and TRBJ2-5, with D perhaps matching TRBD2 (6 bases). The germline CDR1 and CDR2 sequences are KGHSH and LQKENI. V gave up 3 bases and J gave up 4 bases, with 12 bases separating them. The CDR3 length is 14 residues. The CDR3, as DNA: TGTGCCAGCTCACCTGAAACGGGAGCAGAGACCCAGTACTCC. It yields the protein CASSPETGAETQYS.